Listed below are T cell receptor beta chains from one sample, sequenced in a study of naive and memory T cell subsets. A single record per CDR3 protein comes from TCRdb applying MiXCR to the UMI-ligation and nested PCR reads. This table holds over 110,000 distinct CDR3 sequences, approximately 21% found once. Sequences were obtained from naive CD8+ T cells from blood. Receptors originate from a human donor in good health. The CDR3 runs from the conserved cysteine through the conserved F or W. A D gene is named only where the DNA matches it firmly. The listing skips clone size in some rows; elsewhere it reads once, few, many or a size class.

>NA|TRBV20-1|NA|TRBJ2-7
CSARSASSYEQYF
TGCAGTGCTAGGTCGGCCAGTTCCTACGAGCAGTACTTC
>NA|TRBV5-6|TRBD2|TRBJ2-1
CASSLESSGRVYEQFF
TGTGCCAGCAGCTTGGAGTCTAGCGGGAGGGTATATGAGCAGTTCTTC
>NA|TRBV4-1|TRBD1|TRBJ2-7
CASSQVTAGGYEQYF
TGCGCCAGCAGCCAAGTGACCGCAGGGGGCTACGAGCAGTACTTC
>NA|TRBV7-9|NA|TRBJ2-1
CASSVQGWVEQFF
TGTGCCAGCAGCGTACAGGGCTGGGTTGAGCAGTTCTTC
>few|TRBV4-3|NA|TRBJ2-7
CASSQVLGSEQYF
TGCGCCAGCAGCCAAGTTCTCGGGTCCGAGCAGTACTTC
>NA|TRBV6-5|NA|TRBJ2-1
CASSRQGRISNEQFF
TGTGCCAGCAGTCGGCAGGGAAGGATCTCTAATGAGCAGTTCTTC
>NA|TRBV29-1|TRBD2|TRBJ2-3
CSVDGQAGAPLEADTQYF
TGCAGCGTTGACGGTCAAGCGGGAGCCCCCCTCGAGGCAGATACGCAGTATTTT
>NA|TRBV20-1|NA|TRBJ2-7
CSALGTGSYEQYF
TGCAGTGCTCTCGGGACTGGGTCCTACGAGCAGTACTTC
>few|TRBV27|NA|TRBJ2-3
CASNVVLGGTDTQYF
TGTGCCAGCAACGTGGTGTTGGGCGGCACAGATACGCAGTATTTT
>few|TRBV5-5|NA|TRBJ2-1
CASSLAAFLWEQFF
TGTGCCAGCAGCTTGGCCGCTTTCCTTTGGGAGCAGTTCTTC
>NA|TRBV6-5|NA|TRBJ1-2
CASSYSVGARYGYTF
TGTGCCAGCAGTTACTCGGTCGGGGCCCGATATGGCTACACCTTC
>few|TRBV4-1|NA|TRBJ2-5
CASSQLQMQETQYF
TGCGCCAGCAGCCAACTCCAAATGCAAGAGACCCAGTACTTC
>NA|TRBV27|NA|TRBJ1-2
CASSLLSGDGYTF
TGTGCCAGCAGTTTACTGTCAGGAGATGGCTACACCTTC
>NA|TRBV11-3|NA|TRBJ2-5
CASSSSSGETQYF
TGTGCCAGCAGTAGTTCCAGCGGGGAGACCCAGTACTTC
>many|TRBV28|NA|TRBJ2-5
CASSFGGTQETQYF
TGTGCCAGCAGTTTTGGGGGCACCCAAGAGACCCAGTACTTC
>few|TRBV5-5|NA|TRBJ2-1
CASSFQEVF
TGTGCCAGCAGCTTCCAGGAGGTCTTC
>NA|TRBV3-1|NA|TRBJ1-1
CARSLVNTEAFF
TGTGCCAGAAGCCTGGTGAACACTGAAGCTTTCTTT
>few|TRBV27|NA|TRBJ2-1
CASSLGPGAPYNEQFF
TGTGCCAGCAGTTTAGGTCCAGGGGCCCCCTACAATGAGCAGTTCTTC
>few|TRBV6-5|NA|TRBJ1-6
CASTRGDNSPLHF
TGTGCCAGCACCCGGGGGGATAATTCACCCCTCCACTTT
>few|TRBV27|NA|TRBJ2-4
CASSLGVRDKIIAKNIQYF
TGTGCCAGCAGTTTAGGAGTCCGGGACAAGATAATAGCCAAAAACATTCAGTACTTC
>NA|TRBV6-5|TRBD1|TRBJ1-1
CASSYTYDRDKGITMNTEAFF
TGTGCCAGCAGTTACACATACGACAGGGATAAGGGGATAACCATGAACACTGAAGCTTTCTTT
>few|TRBV12-3/TRBV12-4|NA|TRBJ2-7
CASSLANKAYEQYF
TGTGCCAGCAGTTTAGCGAACAAAGCCTACGAGCAGTACTTC
>NA|TRBV5-6|NA|TRBJ2-5
CASLTIWGQETQYF
TGTGCCAGCCTAACTATATGGGGTCAAGAGACCCAGTACTTC
>few|TRBV7-8|NA|TRBJ1-4
CASSLTSGTYNEKLFF
TGTGCCAGCAGCTTGACTTCCGGGACGTATAATGAAAAACTGTTTTTT
>few|TRBV24-1|TRBD1|TRBJ2-1
CATSDPGTGHATGQFF
TGTGCCACCAGTGATCCGGGGACAGGGCACGCCACGGGGCAGTTCTTC
>NA|TRBV5-1|TRBD2|TRBJ2-7
CASSPQREGHYEQYF
TGCGCCAGCAGCCCCCAGCGGGAGGGCCACTACGAGCAGTACTTC
>few|TRBV12-3/TRBV12-4|TRBD1|TRBJ1-2
CASSPGTVNYGYTF
TGTGCCAGCAGCCCCGGGACAGTTAACTATGGCTACACCTTC
>few|TRBV15|TRBD2|TRBJ2-1
CATSRYSGELVYGNEQFF
TGTGCCACCAGCAGATACAGCGGGGAGTTGGTTTATGGGAATGAGCAGTTCTTC
>NA|TRBV28|NA|TRBJ2-1
CASSFIVNEQFF
TGTGCCAGCAGTTTTATAGTGAATGAGCAGTTCTTC
>few|TRBV2|NA|TRBJ1-2
CASSQVYGYTF
TGTGCCAGCAGCCAGGTTTACGGCTACACCTTC
>NA|TRBV6-5|TRBD2|TRBJ2-2
CASSAGLAPGELFF
TGTGCCAGCAGCGCCGGACTAGCTCCCGGGGAGCTGTTTTTT
>NA|TRBV7-9|TRBD2|TRBJ2-7
CASSLAKASGDYEQYF
TGTGCCAGCAGCTTAGCAAAGGCTAGCGGGGACTACGAGCAGTACTTC
>few|TRBV12-3/TRBV12-4|NA|TRBJ2-3
CASSFWGENTDTQYF
TGTGCCAGCAGTTTTTGGGGGGAAAACACAGATACGCAGTATTTT
>NA|TRBV3-1|NA|TRBJ2-3
CASSQSRIWGTDTQYF
TGTGCCAGCAGCCAATCTCGCATCTGGGGCACAGATACGCAGTATTTT
>few|TRBV5-1|NA|TRBJ2-7
CASSAFRDPPDEQYF
TGCGCCAGCAGCGCCTTCAGGGATCCCCCTGATGAGCAGTACTTC
>NA|TRBV7-8|TRBD1|TRBJ1-5
CASSLAGTGVNQPQHF
TGTGCCAGCAGCTTGGCCGGGACAGGGGTTAATCAGCCCCAGCATTTT
>NA|TRBV28|NA|TRBJ2-7
CASSPRQALSSYEQYF
TGTGCCAGCAGTCCCCGACAGGCCTTGAGCAGCTACGAGCAGTACTTC
>NA|TRBV9|NA|TRBJ2-3
CASSVGGDSPSQYF
TGTGCCAGCAGCGTGGGGGGCGACAGCCCCTCGCAGTATTTT
>NA|TRBV6-2/TRBV6-3|NA|TRBJ2-1
CASSYSGSNEQFF
TGTGCCAGCAGTTACTCGGGAAGCAATGAGCAGTTCTTC
>NA|TRBV7-9|NA|TRBJ1-4
CASRRDGNEKLFF
TGTGCCAGCAGGCGGGACGGAAATGAAAAACTGTTTTTT
>few|TRBV7-9|NA|TRBJ2-2
CASSSWDQNTGELFF
TGTGCCAGCAGCTCCTGGGACCAAAACACCGGGGAGCTGTTTTTT
>few|TRBV27|TRBD1|TRBJ2-7
CASSYATGYEQYF
TGTGCCAGCAGCTACGCGACAGGGTACGAGCAGTACTTC
>NA|TRBV13|NA|TRBJ2-5
CASSLGEQGIQETQYF
TGTGCCAGCAGCTTAGGGGAACAGGGAATCCAAGAGACCCAGTACTTC
>few|TRBV15|NA|TRBJ2-5
CATSPGRGQETQYF
TGTGCCACCAGCCCCGGACGCGGACAAGAGACCCAGTACTTC
>few|TRBV20-1|NA|TRBJ2-7
CSAEGGDTYEQYF
TGCAGTGCCGAAGGGGGGGACACCTACGAGCAGTACTTC
>NA|TRBV29-1|TRBD2|TRBJ2-1
CSADSGRANEQFF
TGCAGCGCGGATAGCGGGAGGGCCAATGAGCAGTTCTTC
>NA|TRBV20-1|NA|TRBJ1-1
CSARDQKDMGTEAFF
TGCAGTGCTAGAGATCAAAAGGATATGGGAACTGAAGCTTTCTTT
>few|TRBV28|NA|TRBJ2-3
CESRATDTQYF
TGTGAGAGCAGGGCCACAGATACGCAGTATTTT
>few|TRBV28|NA|TRBJ1-6
CASSEPAGSYNSPLHF
TGTGCCAGCAGTGAGCCCGCGGGCTCCTATAATTCACCCCTCCACTTT
>once|TRBV2|NA|TRBJ2-1
CASIGVGSYNEQFF
TGTGCCAGCATTGGCGTAGGGTCCTACAATGAGCAGTTCTTC
>NA|TRBV6-1|TRBD2|TRBJ2-1
CASSEVSGSFNEQFF
TGTGCCAGCAGTGAAGTTAGCGGGAGTTTCAATGAGCAGTTCTTC
>many|TRBV5-6|TRBD2|TRBJ2-7
CASSLLTSGSYEQYF
TGTGCCAGCAGCTTGTTGACTAGCGGTTCCTACGAGCAGTACTTC
>NA|TRBV15|NA|TRBJ2-3
CATSRGQGRGEDTQYF
TGTGCCACCAGCAGAGGCCAGGGCAGGGGGGAGGATACGCAGTATTTT
>few|TRBV6-5|TRBD1|TRBJ1-1
CASSSGQGPVEAFF
TGTGCCAGCAGTTCCGGACAGGGGCCAGTTGAAGCTTTCTTT
>NA|TRBV5-4|TRBD2|TRBJ2-1
CASSLRGREGNEQFF
TGTGCCAGCAGCTTGCGGGGGCGGGAGGGCAATGAGCAGTTCTTC
>few|TRBV6-6|TRBD2|TRBJ2-3
CASSYPGLADRTDTQYF
TGTGCCAGCAGTTACCCCGGACTAGCGGACCGCACAGATACGCAGTATTTT
>NA|TRBV4-1|TRBD1|TRBJ2-5
CASSQDPPGQAETQYF
TGCGCCAGCAGCCAAGACCCACCAGGACAGGCAGAGACCCAGTACTTC
>NA|TRBV20-1|NA|TRBJ2-7
CSARDWDMPYEQYF
TGCAGTGCTAGAGATTGGGACATGCCCTACGAGCAGTACTTC